A single sample is the source of the 15 T cell receptor beta chains below, sequenced in a study of cytomegalovirus exposure and HLA in healthy donors. 13 Jbeta primers and 60 Vbeta primers were used for the PCR. TCRdb's copy holds only in-frame clones and misses some; the assay was immunoSEQ multiplex PCR. Among approximately 120,000 clones listed, roughly 76% were seen once. The sample was PBMCs. The receptors were gathered from a woman aged 45-65 years in good health and CMV-seronegative.

The sample holds a few counts of this clone. The J gene is TRBJ1-2, the V gene TRBV28, with D unclear. CDR1 and CDR2 from the germline V gene are MDHEN and SYDVKM. Between the trimmed V and J ends, which lost 5 bases and 3 bases, there was a span of 13 bases. The CDR3 sequence is 14 residues long. In DNA form, the CDR3 reads TGTGCCAGCAGTCTCCCCGGTGTTGACTATGGCTACACCTTC. Translating it yields CASSLPGVDYGYTF.

J is TRBJ1-1 and V is TRBV27; possibly TRBD1 for D (5 bases). V was shortened by 5 bases and J by 5 bases, with 9 bases between the two germline ends. Germline CDR1 reads MNHEY; CDR2 reads SMNVEV (reference sequence). The CDR3 contains 12 residues. The DNA for the CDR3 is TGTGCCAGCAGTACAGGCCCTACTGAAGCTTTCTTT. This encodes CASSTGPTEAFF.

A single count supports this clone. The rearrangement uses TRBV4-2 and TRBJ2-5; D is uncertain. With the DNA end fitting TRBJ2-7 better, the J assignment may be wrong. The germline CDR1 and CDR2 sequences are LGHNA and YNFKEQ. This CDR3 has 14 residues. CDR3 DNA sequence: TGTGCCAGCAGCCAAGATGTAGAACCCTACGAGCAGTACTTC. It encodes CASSQDVEPYEQYF.

The gene calls are TRBV7-9 and TRBJ2-1; 12 nucleotides align to TRBD2. Germline CDR1 SEHNR, CDR2 FQNEAQ (reference sequence). Trimming removed 5 bases from V and 7 bases from J; junction bases left unmatched: 15. CDR3 length equals 18 residues. CDR3 loop: CASSPPFRLAGVKNEQFF. The CDR3, as DNA: TGTGCCAGCAGCCCCCCCTTCAGACTAGCGGGAGTTAAGAATGAGCAGTTCTTC.

This chain connects TRBV5-5 to TRBJ1-1; D remains unclear. V lost 4 bases and J lost 0, with 19 bases in between. Germline CDR1 SGHKS, CDR2 YYEKEE (reference sequence). This CDR3 comprises 17 residues. The CDR3 region has the DNA TGTGCCAGCAGCGGCCCCCCTGCCGATCCGCTGAACACTGAAGCTTTCTTT. It translates to CASSGPPADPLNTEAFF.

J is TRBJ1-4 and V is TRBV19; D remains ambiguous. The CDR3 is made up of 17 amino acids. V lost 9 bases and J 0 bases, leaving 20 bases between the germline ends. Germline V CDR1 and CDR2: LNHDA, SQIVND (reference sequence). CDR3 residues: CASQPRSLAPTNEKLFF. DNA for the CDR3: TGTGCCAGCCAACCGAGATCTCTAGCTCCAACTAATGAAAAACTGTTTTTT.

This chain uses TRBV19 with TRBJ2-1; 15 nucleotides agree with TRBD2. The CDR3 consists of 16 residues. Germline V CDR1 and CDR2: LNHDA, SQIVND (reference sequence). The V and J ends lost 3 bases and 10 bases, in that order; junction bases with no gene match: 7. The CDR3 DNA is TGTGCCAGTAGTATTGTCGGACTAGCGGGAGGGAACGAGCAGTTCTTC. Residues: CASSIVGLAGGNEQFF.

A few counts support this clone. This chain uses TRBV28 with TRBJ1-2, with D unresolved. This CDR3 is 11 amino acids long. Germline V gene lookup returns CDR1 MDHEN and CDR2 SYDVKM. V lost 10 bases, J lost 0 bases, and 6 bases lay in between. CDR3 sequence (DNA): TGTGCCACCACAGCTAACTATGGCTACACCTTC. Its protein product is CATTANYGYTF.

This chain connects TRBV5-1 to TRBJ2-3; no definite D call. The CDR3 loop spans 14 amino acids. The germline V gene encodes CDR1 SGHRS and CDR2 YFSETQ. V was shortened by 0 bases and J by 0 bases, with 5 bases between the two germline ends. The CDR3 nucleotides are TGCGCCAGCAGCTTGGCGGGTAGCACAGATACGCAGTATTTT. It codes for CASSLAGSTDTQYF.

V gene TRBV15 combines with J gene TRBJ1-5; D may be TRBD1 (5 bases). The CDR3 sequence is 13 residues long. V was shortened by 5 bases and J by 3 bases, with 8 bases between the two germline ends. CDR1 LNHNV and CDR2 YYDKDF come from the germline V gene (reference sequence). The CDR3 is CATSGRVNQPQHF. CDR3 bases: TGTGCCACCAGCGGCAGGGTCAATCAGCCCCAGCATTTT. The complete variable domain, with remaining parts taken from reference TRBV15 and TRBJ1-5, reads DAMVIQNPRYQVTQFGKPVTLSCSQTLNHNVMYWYQQKSSQAPKLLFHYYDKDFNNEADTPDNFQSRRPNTSFCFLDIRSPGLGDTAMYLCATSGRVNQPQHFGDGTRLSIL.

The chain recombines TRBV29-1 with TRBJ2-1; D possibly corresponds to TRBD2 (6 bases). The CDR3 spans 14 residues. Germline loops: CDR1 SQVTM, CDR2 ANQGSEA. V was clipped by 5 bases and J by 1 base, with 12 bases between them. In DNA, the CDR3 is TGCAGCGTTATCCCGGGGGAGTCCTACAATGAGCAGTTCTTC. Translated: CSVIPGESYNEQFF.

The J gene is TRBJ1-1, the V gene TRBV6-5; unclear D gene. Looked up from germline, CDR1 is MNHEY and CDR2 is SVGAGI. This CDR3 has 12 residues. V was cut by 4 bases and J by 9 bases, with 12 bases left in between. CDR3 in DNA: TGTGCCAGCAGTTCCACGGACGGGAAAGCTTTCTTT. Translated, it gives CASSSTDGKAFF.

For this clone: Relative to the germline gene, one junction end is altered; a read error may explain this. This chain joins TRBV29-1 and TRBJ2-5; tentative D call: TRBD1 (6 bases). CDR1 is SQVTM and CDR2 is ANQGSEA in the germline V gene. The CDR3 sequence is 14 residues long. The CDR3 DNA reads as TGCAGCGTTCAAGAGGCGGCAGGGGAAGAGACCCAGTACTTC. This gives the protein CSVQEAAGEETQYF.

This clone was seen more than once but under ten times. The genes are TRBV5-8 and TRBJ2-3; TRBD2 aligns across 13 bases. The CDR3 is 16 amino acids. Unmatched junction bases numbered 8, after V lost 4 bases and J lost 6 bases. CDR1 and CDR2 (germline): SGHTS, YDEGEE. For the CDR3, the DNA is TGTGCCAGCAGCCTACTAGCGGGAGGGCCGCGGGATACGCAGTATTTT. Residues: CASSLLAGGPRDTQYF.

The V and J genes are TRBV10-2 and TRBJ2-7; 10 bases match TRBD1. The CDR3 is 16 residues long. Per the germline V gene, CDR1 is WSHSY and CDR2 is SAAADI. V dropped 6 bases and J dropped 3; count of bases not matched to a gene: 11. The DNA for the CDR3 is TGCGCCAGCAGGCCCCCCACCCGGGACAGGGGCTACGAGCAGTACTTC. It translates to CASRPPTRDRGYEQYF.